Each of the 11 T cell receptor beta chains below was sequenced from the same sample in a study of blood T cell repertoires in COVID-19. Sequencing was performed with immunoSEQ multiplex PCR; in TCRdb, only in-frame clones are kept and a portion is missing. The profile shows roughly 270,000 clones, 82% of them singletons. The sequencing sample was made of PBMCs or T cells enriched from blood (not recorded which). Every receptor here comes from a man aged 40-49 years who had been exposed to COVID-19.

This clone was found once. The chain combines TRBV29-1 with TRBJ1-1, with D maybe TRBD1 (6 bases). Trimming took 8 bases from V and 0 from J, leaving 19 bases between them. The CDR3 has 15 amino acids. From germline, CDR1 is SQVTM and CDR2 ANQGSEA. This CDR3 reads CSTLNRATLNTEAFF. The DNA for the CDR3 is TGCAGCACCTTAAACAGGGCAACTTTGAACACTGAAGCTTTCTTT. The complete variable domain, with remaining parts taken from reference TRBV29-1 and TRBJ1-1, reads SAVISQKPSRDICQRGTSLTIQCQVDSQVTMMFWYRQQPGQSLTLIATANQGSEATYESGFVIDKFPISRPNLTFSTLTVSNMSPEDSSIYLCSTLNRATLNTEAFFGQGTRLTVV.

The table lists this clone with a few counts. The V gene is TRBV5-4, the J gene TRBJ1-1; D is unclear. V lost 6 bases and J 4 bases, leaving 16 bases between the germline ends. This CDR3 spans 14 amino acids. The V gene's germline CDR1 is SGHNT and CDR2 YYREEE (reference sequence). The CDR3 DNA reads as TGTGCCAGCACCCGAAACAGCGGGAGCACTGAAGCTTTCTTT. It specifies CASTRNSGSTEAFF.

V usage is TRBV14 and J usage is TRBJ2-7; tentative D call: TRBD2 (6 bases). Germline V gives CDR1 SGHDN, CDR2 FVKESK. V was cut by 4 bases and J by 0 bases, with 10 bases left in between. This CDR3 spans 14 amino acids. This CDR3 is CASSLSSDSYEQYF. The CDR3 DNA reads TGTGCCAGCAGCCTCTCTAGCGACTCCTACGAGCAGTACTTC.

This clone was detected many times. V usage is TRBV19 and J usage is TRBJ1-2, with a tentative D call TRBD1 (6 bases). CDR3 length: 14 residues. Germline V lookup: CDR1 LNHDA, CDR2 SQIVND (reference sequence). V was cut by 5 bases and J by 4 bases, with 14 bases left in between. For the CDR3, the DNA is TGTGCCAGTAGTTCAAGGGACACCCTCTATGGCTACACCTTC. Its protein is CASSSRDTLYGYTF.

The rearrangement uses TRBV6-5 and TRBJ1-2; the match to TRBD1 covers 8 bases. Trimming cost V 5 bases and J 4 bases; bases outside gene matches: 6. Germline lookup yields CDR1 MNHEY and CDR2 SVGAGI. The CDR3 consists of 14 residues. CDR3 sequence: CASSPIDRGYGYTF. DNA of the CDR3: TGTGCCAGCAGTCCCATTGACAGGGGCTATGGCTACACCTTC.

Only a few counts were recorded for this clone. This chain connects TRBV5-1 to TRBJ1-1, with 7 bases fitting TRBD1. V lost 4 bases and J lost 3; bases outside the gene matches: 12. The germline V gene encodes CDR1 SGHRS and CDR2 YFSETQ. The CDR3 sequence is 16 residues long. CDR3 residues: CASSHQPTGWDTEAFF. The CDR3 DNA is TGCGCCAGCAGCCACCAACCGACAGGGTGGGACACTGAAGCTTTCTTT.

A word on this clone: The junction departs from germline at one end; a sequencing error may be responsible. J is TRBJ1-2 and V is TRBV11-2, with 7 bases identical to TRBD1. Per germline, CDR1 SGHAT and CDR2 FQNNGV. CDR3 length: 13 amino acids. The DNA of the CDR3 is TGTGCCAGCAGCGTAGACAGGGACTATGGCTACACCTTC. Translated: CASSVDRDYGYTF. Full variable domain (remainder filled in from reference TRBV11-2 and TRBJ1-2): EAGVAQSPRYKIIEKRQSVAFWCNPISGHATLYWYQQILGQGPKLLIQFQNNGVVDDSQLPKDRFSAERLKGVDSTLKIQPAKLEDSAVYLCASSVDRDYGYTFGSGTRLTVV.

The chain links TRBV18 to TRBJ2-1, with D maybe TRBD1 (6 bases). Per germline, CDR1 KGHSH and CDR2 LQKENI. The CDR3 runs to 15 residues. Trimming removed 6 bases at V and 5 bases at J, with 17 bases between. The CDR3 loop is CASSTGSARNNEQFF. Here the CDR3 DNA reads TGTGCCAGCTCTACAGGGTCCGCTAGGAACAATGAGCAGTTCTTC. Variable domain in full (rest from reference TRBV18 and TRBJ2-1): NAGVMQNPRHLVRRRGQEARLRCSPMKGHSHVYWYRQLPEEGLKFMVYLQKENIIDESGMPKERFSAEFPKEGPSILRIQQVVRGDSAAYFCASSTGSARNNEQFFGPGTRLTVL.

In the case of this clone: Other DNA sequences of this sample code for an identical CDR3. The chain is built from TRBV7-3 and TRBJ1-1; D might be TRBD1 (5 bases). Trimming took 6 bases from V and 1 from J, leaving 9 bases between them. Germline assignment: CDR1 SGHTA and CDR2 FQGTGA. This CDR3 region has 13 residues. CDR3 nucleotide sequence: TGTGCCAGCAGTCAACAGGAGAACACTGAAGCTTTCTTT. Translated: CASSQQENTEAFF. Filled out from reference TRBV7-3 and TRBJ1-1, the complete variable domain reads GAGVSQTPSNKVTEKGKYVELRCDPISGHTALYWYRQSLGQGPEFLIYFQGTGAADDSGLPNDRFFAVRPEGSVSTLKIQRTERGDSAVYLCASSQQENTEAFFGQGTRLTVV.

This chain connects TRBV10-3 to TRBJ2-1, with 7 bases aligning to TRBD2. Per germline, CDR1 ENHRY and CDR2 SYGVKD. This CDR3 comprises 17 residues. V was pared by 5 bases and J by 4 bases, with 14 bases of the junction left unmatched. CDR3 nucleotides: TGTGCCATCAGTTCCCGCGGGAGCCCGGTTACTTACAATGAGCAGTTCTTC. Encoded protein: CAISSRGSPVTYNEQFF.

This chain uses TRBV4-2 with TRBJ1-5; the D is unclear. The CDR3 loop spans 16 amino acids. Germline V gene sequence: CDR1 LGHNA, CDR2 YNFKEQ. Trimming left V 0 bases short and J 4 bases short, with 13 bases between. The CDR3 protein is CASSQDYPPANQPQHF. In nucleotides, the CDR3 is TGTGCCAGCAGCCAAGATTACCCCCCAGCGAATCAGCCCCAGCATTTT.